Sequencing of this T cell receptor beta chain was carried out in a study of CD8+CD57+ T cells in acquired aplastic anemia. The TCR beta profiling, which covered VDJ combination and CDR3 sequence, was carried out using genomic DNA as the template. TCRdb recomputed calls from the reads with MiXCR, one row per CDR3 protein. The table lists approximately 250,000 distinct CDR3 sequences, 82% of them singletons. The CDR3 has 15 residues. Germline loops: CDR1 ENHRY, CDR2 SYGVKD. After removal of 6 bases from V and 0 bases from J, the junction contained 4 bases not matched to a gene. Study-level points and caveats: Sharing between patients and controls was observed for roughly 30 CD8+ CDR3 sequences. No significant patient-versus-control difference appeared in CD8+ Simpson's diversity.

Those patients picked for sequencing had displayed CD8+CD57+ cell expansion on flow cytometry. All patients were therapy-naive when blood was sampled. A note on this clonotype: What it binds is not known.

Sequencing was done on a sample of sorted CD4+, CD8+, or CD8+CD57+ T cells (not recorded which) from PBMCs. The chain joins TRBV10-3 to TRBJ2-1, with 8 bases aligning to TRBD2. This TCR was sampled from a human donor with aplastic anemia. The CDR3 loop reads CAIRTSGSSYNEQFF. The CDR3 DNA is TGTGCCATCAGAACTAGCGGTAGCTCCTACAATGAGCAGTTCTTC.